This entry features one TCR beta chain sequence. These data are taken from a study of blood T cell repertoires in COVID-19. Some clones are missing from TCRdb's copy, which holds only in-frame ones; the method was immunoSEQ multiplex PCR. Here the sample spans roughly 67,000 clones, 60% to 85% being singletons. Germline-derived CDR1 and CDR2 are LNHDA and SQIVND (reference sequence). Losses at the gene ends were 4 bases for V and 3 bases for J; bases not matched to a gene: 5. The CDR3 sequence is 14 residues long. Sequences were obtained from peripheral blood. The chain has TRBV19 and TRBJ2-5; 7 nucleotides align to TRBD1. The sequence derives from a human donor in a cohort sampled during active COVID-19. CDR3 nucleotides: TGTGCCAGTAGTAGAAGAACAGGGGAAGAGACCCAGTACTTC. Residues: CASSRRTGEETQYF.